The clone carrying this T cell receptor beta chain occurred once. The data were obtained in a study of blood T cell repertoires in COVID-19. Study-wide context: PBMCs, B-cell-depleted T cells, or T cells were the source of the cDNA or gDNA that made up the material.

This CDR3 is built from 14 residues. V lost 2 bases to trimming and J lost 1 base, with 7 bases between them. Germline V gene data show CDR1 as SGHDT and CDR2 as YYEEEE. The table came from immunoSEQ multiplex PCR; TCRdb's copy has only in-frame clones and leaves some out. The sample lists 200,000 or so clones; about 88% were seen once. Material: peripheral blood. The chain recombines TRBV5-6 with TRBJ1-5; D gene unclear. This sequence was found in a woman aged 60-75 years with acute or convalescent COVID-19. The CDR3 protein is CASSFRQSNQPQHF. CDR3 nucleotides: TGTGCCAGCAGCTTTCGTCAGAGCAATCAGCCCCAGCATTTT.